This T cell receptor beta chain derives from a study of identical twins. Points from the study as a whole: With abundant cord blood beta clonotypes, insertions were fewer; memory repertoires showed no such pattern. Part of the zero-insertion signal could reflect confounding by invariant MAIT and iNKT cells.

TCRdb itself ran the 5' RACE reads through MiXCR, one entry per CDR3 protein. The profile shows some 1,700,000 distinct CDR3 sequences, roughly 35% of them singletons. All donors were healthy, and all were Caucasian. About this clonotype: Its target is not known.

V trimming: 0 bases; J trimming: 0 bases; junction bases outside the gene matches: 10. The CDR3 length is 18 residues. Germline V gives CDR1 LNHNV, CDR2 YYDKDF (reference sequence). The chain couples TRBV15 to TRBJ1-1, with 7 bases aligning to TRBD1. Sequenced material: cord blood. This TCR came from a newborn girl in good health. CDR3 DNA sequence: TGTGCCACCAGCAGAGAGGCCCTGGGACAGTCAATGAACACTGAAGCTTTCTTT. Translating gives CATSREALGQSMNTEAFF.